This TCR beta chain was sequenced in a study of sequential checkpoint blockade in melanoma. Study-wide background: DNA from about a hundred pretreatment tumor samples underwent TCRβ immunosequencing. Twenty-two patients had matched tumor biopsies before treatment and at week 13 after nivolumab or ipilimumab alone. Notes on the study in general: About 30 times likelier clinical benefit followed increased tumor T-cell fraction and clonality.

Germline-derived CDR1 and CDR2 are LNHDA and SQIVND (reference sequence). Trimming removed 6 bases from V and 5 bases from J, with 15 bases in between. The CDR3 runs to 14 residues. Sample treatment: randomized to nivolumab then ipilimumab (arm A) or the reverse (arm B). No patient had prior DNA-damaging chemotherapy. Only in-frame clones appear in the TCRdb table, and some are missing; sequencing was by immunoSEQ multiplex PCR. The sample consists of about 4,900 clones, around 30% of them appearing once. This clone has more than one count but fewer than ten. Its target is not known. The source material was tumor tissue (inferred from file names), sampled from a patient given nivolumab and ipilimumab in sequence. The chain is built from TRBV19 and TRBJ2-3; D unresolved. The TCR was taken from a human donor with melanoma. CDR3 amino acids: CASRNSDTQDTQYF. The CDR3 DNA reads as TGTGCCAGTAGAAACAGCGACACACAAGATACGCAGTATTTT. Based on the CDR3 plus reference TRBV19 and TRBJ2-3, the full variable domain is DGGITQSPKYLFRKEGQNVTLSCEQNLNHDAMYWYRQDPGQGLRLIYYSQIVNDFQKGDIAEGYSVSREKKESFPLTVTSAQKNPTAFYLCASRNSDTQDTQYFGPGTRLTVL.